This T cell receptor (beta chain) was sequenced for a study of blood T cell repertoires in COVID-19. Per the study methods: Estimates of nucleated cell counts were drawn from the amplification of reference gene primers. Using immunoSEQ multiplex PCR, the repertoire was profiled, and TCRdb retains in-frame clones only, with some absent. V, J and clone size derive from that table, while D and trimming were established from the DNA sequence. Seen here are some 220,000 clones, approximately 83% observed once, and the top ten hold roughly 2.3%. The junction had 5 bases not matched to a gene; V was cut back by 10 bases and J by 1 base. Germline CDR1 reads ENHRY; CDR2 reads SYGVKD. The length of the CDR3 is 13 residues.

The chain joins TRBV10-3 to TRBJ1-2; 8 positions agree with TRBD1. The sequenced sample consisted of peripheral blood. This sequence originates from a woman aged 55-69 years with acute or convalescent COVID-19. CDR3 nucleotides: TGTGCCAGTAGACAGGGGAATAACTATGGCTACACCTTC. Translated: CASRQGNNYGYTF.